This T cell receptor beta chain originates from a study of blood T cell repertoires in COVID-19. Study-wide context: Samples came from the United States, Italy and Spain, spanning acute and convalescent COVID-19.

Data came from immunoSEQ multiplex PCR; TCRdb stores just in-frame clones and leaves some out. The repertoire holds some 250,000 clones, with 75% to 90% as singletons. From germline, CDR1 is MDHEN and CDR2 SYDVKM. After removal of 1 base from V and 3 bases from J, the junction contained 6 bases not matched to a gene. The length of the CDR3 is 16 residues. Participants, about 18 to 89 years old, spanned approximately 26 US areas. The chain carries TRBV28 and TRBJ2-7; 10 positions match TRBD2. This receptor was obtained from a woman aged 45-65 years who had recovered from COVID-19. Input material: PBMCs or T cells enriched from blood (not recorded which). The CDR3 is CASSLYGRTSGYEQYF. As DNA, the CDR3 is TGTGCCAGCAGTTTATATGGGAGGACTAGCGGCTACGAGCAGTACTTC.